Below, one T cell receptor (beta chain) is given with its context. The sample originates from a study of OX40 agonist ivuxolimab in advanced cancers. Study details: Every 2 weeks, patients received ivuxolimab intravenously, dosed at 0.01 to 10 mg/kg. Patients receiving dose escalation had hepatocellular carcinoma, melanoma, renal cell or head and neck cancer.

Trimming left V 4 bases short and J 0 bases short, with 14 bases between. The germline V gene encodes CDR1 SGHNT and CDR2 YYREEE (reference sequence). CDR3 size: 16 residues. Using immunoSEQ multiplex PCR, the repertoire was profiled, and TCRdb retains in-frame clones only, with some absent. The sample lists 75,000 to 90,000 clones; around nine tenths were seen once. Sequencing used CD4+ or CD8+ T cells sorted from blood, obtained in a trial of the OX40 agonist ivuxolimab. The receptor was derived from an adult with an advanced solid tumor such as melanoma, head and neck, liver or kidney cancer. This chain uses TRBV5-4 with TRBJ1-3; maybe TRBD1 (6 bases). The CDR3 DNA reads TGTGCCAGCAGCCATGACAGGCCAGGCTCTGGAAACACCATATATTTT. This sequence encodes CASSHDRPGSGNTIYF. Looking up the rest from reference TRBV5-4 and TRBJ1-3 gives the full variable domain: ETGVTQSPTHLIKTRGQQVTLRCSSQSGHNTVSWYQQALGQGPQFIFQYYREEENGRGNFPPRFSGLQFPNYSSELNVNALELDDSALYLCASSHDRPGSGNTIYFGEGSWLTVV.